This T cell receptor (beta chain) was recovered during a study of OX40 agonist ivuxolimab in advanced cancers. From germline, CDR1 is SGDLS and CDR2 YYNGEE. V was pared by 4 bases and J by 0 bases, with 9 bases of the junction left unmatched. The CDR3 covers 17 residues. Only in-frame clones appear in the TCRdb table, and some are missing; sequencing was by immunoSEQ multiplex PCR. The sample lists roughly 25,000 clones; roughly 76% were seen once. The V gene is TRBV9, the J gene TRBJ2-3, with 9 bases that match TRBD2. The material sequenced was CD4+ or CD8+ T cells sorted from blood, taken in a trial of the OX40 agonist ivuxolimab. The TCR comes from an adult with an advanced solid tumor such as melanoma, head and neck, liver or kidney cancer. CDR3 sequence reads: CASSSRSAGGSTDTQYF. CDR3 nucleotide sequence: TGTGCCAGCAGCTCCCGCTCAGCGGGGGGAAGCACAGATACGCAGTATTTT. Full variable domain (outside the CDR3, taken from reference TRBV9 and TRBJ2-3): DSGVTQTPKHLITATGQRVTLRCSPRSGDLSVYWYQQSLDQGLQFLIQYYNGEERAKGNILERFSAQQFPDLHSELNLSSLELGDSALYFCASSSRSAGGSTDTQYFGPGTRLTVL.